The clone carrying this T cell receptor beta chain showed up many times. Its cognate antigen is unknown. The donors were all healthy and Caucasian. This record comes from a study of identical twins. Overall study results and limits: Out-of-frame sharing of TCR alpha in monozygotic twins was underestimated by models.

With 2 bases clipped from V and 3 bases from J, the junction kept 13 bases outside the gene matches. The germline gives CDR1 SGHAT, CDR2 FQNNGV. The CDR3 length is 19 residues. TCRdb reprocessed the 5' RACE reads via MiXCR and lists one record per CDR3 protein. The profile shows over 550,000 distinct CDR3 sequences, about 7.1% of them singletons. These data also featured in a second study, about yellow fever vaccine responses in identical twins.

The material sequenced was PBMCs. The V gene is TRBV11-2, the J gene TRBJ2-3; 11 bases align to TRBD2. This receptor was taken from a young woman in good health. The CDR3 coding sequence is TGTGCCAGCAGCTTAATGTCCGTCACTAGCGGGGGTAGAACAGATACGCAGTATTTT. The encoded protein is CASSLMSVTSGGRTDTQYF. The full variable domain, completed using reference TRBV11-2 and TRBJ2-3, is EAGVAQSPRYKIIEKRQSVAFWCNPISGHATLYWYQQILGQGPKLLIQFQNNGVVDDSQLPKDRFSAERLKGVDSTLKIQPAKLEDSAVYLCASSLMSVTSGGRTDTQYFGPGTRLTVL.